A single sample gave rise to the 10 T cell receptor beta chains below, sequenced in a study of Ad26.COV2.S vaccination and SARS-CoV-2 variants. Treatment: about 20 received Ad26.COV2.S at low or high dose, single or two shots; 5 received placebo; per-sample allocation not given. Day 63 following the first vaccine or placebo injection was when the samples were taken. Here immunoSEQ multiplex PCR was the method, and the copy in TCRdb shows in-frame clones only, minus some. This table holds approximately 420,000 clones, 85% to 90% found once. This specimen consisted of peripheral blood, obtained in a trial of Ad26.COV2.S vaccine versus placebo. These receptors were taken from a person aged 18-60 years who received the Ad26.COV2.S COVID-19 vaccine or a placebo.

This sequence joins TRBV6-5 and TRBJ2-5; possible D gene TRBD1, 6 bases. The CDR3 spans 16 residues. V shed 2 bases and J shed 7 bases, with 20 bases lying between them. The germline CDR1 and CDR2 sequences are MNHEY and SVGAGI. The CDR3 region has the DNA TGTGCCAGCAGTTACAATAGCCGGGACACTTTAGGGACCCAGTACTTC. Translating gives CASSYNSRDTLGTQYF.

A word on this clone: This sample includes further DNA sequences coding for the same CDR3. V and J are TRBV5-5 and TRBJ2-7; 11 nucleotides line up with TRBD1. The junction had 3 bases not matched to a gene; V was cut back by 4 bases and J by 3 bases. Germline assignment: CDR1 SGHKS and CDR2 YYEKEE (reference sequence). The CDR3 is 14 amino acids. The CDR3 sequence: CASSPGQGVYEQYF. CDR3 nucleotides: TGTGCCAGCAGCCCGGGACAGGGGGTCTACGAGCAGTACTTC.

About this clone itself: Being one base from a much bigger clone, this may be a read error. The rearrangement uses TRBV6-6 and TRBJ2-7, with a possible D match to TRBD1 (5 bases). V was pared by 0 bases and J by 0 bases, with 6 bases between. Per germline, CDR1 MNHNY and CDR2 SVGAGI (reference sequence). This CDR3 is built from 14 residues. The CDR3 is CASSYSDTSYEQYF. Here the CDR3 DNA reads TGTGCCAGCAGTTACTCGGACACCTCCTACGAGCAGTACTTC.

The gene calls are TRBV2 and TRBJ1-5, with 7 bases lining up with TRBD1. Trimming removed 4 bases from V and 4 bases from J; junction bases left unmatched: 16. Germline V lookup: CDR1 SNHLY, CDR2 FYNNEI. The CDR3 is 18 residues long. CDR3 DNA sequence: TGTGCCAGCAGTGCACAATCGGGACGGAACAGGGGTAATCAGCCCCAGCATTTT. This encodes CASSAQSGRNRGNQPQHF.

The chain employs TRBV5-6 and TRBJ1-2; 8 bases map to TRBD1. Trimming removed 4 bases from V and 2 bases from J; junction bases left unmatched: 7. CDR1 SGHDT and CDR2 YYEEEE come from the germline V gene. The length of the CDR3 is 15 residues. The CDR3 loop is CASSRGTGSNYGYTF. For the CDR3, the DNA is TGTGCCAGCAGCCGAGGGACAGGTTCAAACTATGGCTACACCTTC.

The chain is built from TRBV10-3 and TRBJ1-3; a weak D match, TRBD1 (6 bases). V was shortened by 6 bases and J by 3 bases, with 30 bases between the two germline ends. CDR1 is ENHRY, CDR2 SYGVKD, per germline. The CDR3 contains 20 residues. CDR3 sequence reads: CAISRKDSRSPGSSGNTIYF. Here the CDR3 DNA reads TGTGCCATCAGCCGGAAGGACAGCCGTTCCCCGGGTTCTAGTGGAAACACCATATATTTT.

The rearrangement joins TRBV6-2 or TRBV6-3 to TRBJ2-7; TRBD1 agrees at 9 bases. J gave up 6 bases and V 6 bases, and 9 bases lay outside the gene matches. Germline V gene data show CDR1 as MNHEY and CDR2 as SVGEGT. The CDR3 consists of 14 residues. The CDR3 region has the DNA TGTGCCAGCAGCCGGGACAGGGTGCGGGGCGAGCAGTACTTC. Its translation: CASSRDRVRGEQYF.

This CDR3 reads CASSPRLPASLNYGYTF. DNA for the CDR3: TGTGCCAGCAGCCCCCGGCTTCCCGCCTCGTTAAACTATGGCTACACCTTC. The chain uses TRBV7-2 and TRBJ1-2; D is undetermined. The CDR3 sequence is 17 residues long. Germline V gene data show CDR1 as SGHTA and CDR2 as FQGNSA. The ends were cut back, 5 bases at V and 2 bases at J, with 21 bases in the middle.

The V and J genes are TRBV6-5 and TRBJ1-4; TRBD1 aligns across 10 bases. Per germline, CDR1 MNHEY and CDR2 SVGAGI. The junction had 8 bases not matched to a gene; V was cut back by 6 bases and J by 7 bases. The length of the CDR3 is 15 residues. CDR3 coding DNA: TGTGCCAGCAGGGCCCGACAGGGGGCCCGTGAAAAACTGTTTTTT. Protein product: CASRARQGAREKLFF.

This chain links TRBV3-1 (or the pseudogene TRBV3-2) with TRBJ2-7; weak D call: TRBD1 (6 bases). The CDR3 extends over 16 amino acids. Germline-derived CDR1 and CDR2 are LGHDT and YNNKEL (reference sequence). V gave up 2 bases and J gave up 2 bases, with 16 bases separating them. CDR3 amino acids: CASSQTGQPTTYEQYF. The CDR3 DNA follows: TGTGCCAGCAGCCAAACTGGACAGCCGACGACCTACGAGCAGTACTTC.